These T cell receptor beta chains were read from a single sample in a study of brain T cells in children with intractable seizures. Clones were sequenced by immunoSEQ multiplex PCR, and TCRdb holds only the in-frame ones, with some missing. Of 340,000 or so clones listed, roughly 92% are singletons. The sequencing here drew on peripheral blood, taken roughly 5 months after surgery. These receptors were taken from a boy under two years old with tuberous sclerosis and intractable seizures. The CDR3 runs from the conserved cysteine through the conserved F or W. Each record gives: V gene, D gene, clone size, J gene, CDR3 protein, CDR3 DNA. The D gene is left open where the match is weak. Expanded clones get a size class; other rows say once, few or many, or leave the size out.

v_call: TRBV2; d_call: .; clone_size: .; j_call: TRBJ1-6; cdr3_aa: CASSGGPTSPLHF; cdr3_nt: TGTGCCAGCAGTGGAGGGCCCACTTCACCCCTCCACTTT
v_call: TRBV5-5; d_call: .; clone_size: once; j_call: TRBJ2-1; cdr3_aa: CASSLGNNEQFF; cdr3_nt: TGTGCCAGCAGCTTGGGTAACAATGAGCAGTTCTTC
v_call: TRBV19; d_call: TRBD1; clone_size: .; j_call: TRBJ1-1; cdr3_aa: CASRWDRSNTEAFF; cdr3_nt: TGTGCCAGTAGGTGGGACAGATCGAACACTGAAGCTTTCTTT
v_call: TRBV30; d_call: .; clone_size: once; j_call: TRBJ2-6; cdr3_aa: CAWSVLGDGANVLTF; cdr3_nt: TGTGCCTGGAGTGTATTGGGGGACGGGGCCAACGTCCTGACTTTC
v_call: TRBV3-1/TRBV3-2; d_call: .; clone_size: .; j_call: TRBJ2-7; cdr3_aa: CASSQEEATYEQYF; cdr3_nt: TGTGCCAGCAGCCAAGAAGAGGCAACCTACGAGCAGTACTTC
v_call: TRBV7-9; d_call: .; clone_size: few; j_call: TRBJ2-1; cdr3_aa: CASSPQIGGVHNEQFF; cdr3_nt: TGTGCCAGCAGCCCCCAGATCGGGGGTGTCCACAATGAGCAGTTCTTC
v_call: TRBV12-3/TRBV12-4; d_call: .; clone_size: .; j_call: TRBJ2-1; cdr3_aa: CASSLGLRNEQFF; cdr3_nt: TGTGCCAGCAGCCTCGGACTACGCAATGAGCAGTTCTTC
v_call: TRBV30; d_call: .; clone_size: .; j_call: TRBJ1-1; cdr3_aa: CAWVDRTFMNTEAFF; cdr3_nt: TGTGCCTGGGTGGACCGGACTTTTATGAACACTGAAGCTTTCTTT
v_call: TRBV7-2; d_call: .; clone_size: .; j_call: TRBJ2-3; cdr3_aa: CASSSRVQDTQYF; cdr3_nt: TGTGCCAGCAGCTCAAGAGTCCAAGATACGCAGTATTTT
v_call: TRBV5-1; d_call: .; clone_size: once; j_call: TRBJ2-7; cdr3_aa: CASSTALGEQYF; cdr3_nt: TGCGCCAGCAGCACCGCCCTCGGCGAGCAGTACTTC
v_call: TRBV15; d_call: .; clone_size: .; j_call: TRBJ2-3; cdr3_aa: CATSRGQSTDTQYF; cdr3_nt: TGTGCCACCAGCAGAGGACAGAGCACAGATACGCAGTATTTT
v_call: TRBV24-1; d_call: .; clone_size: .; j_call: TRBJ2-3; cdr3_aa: CATSGQGATDTQYF; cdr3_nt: TGTGCCACCAGTGGCCAGGGCGCCACAGATACGCAGTATTTT
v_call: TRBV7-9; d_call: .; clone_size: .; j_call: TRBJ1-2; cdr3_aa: CASSPGRGNYGYTF; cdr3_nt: TGTGCCAGCAGCCCGGGACGGGGGAACTATGGCTACACCTTC